Listed below are T cell receptor beta chains from one sample, sequenced in a study of siplizumab effects on memory and regulatory T cells. The protocol was immunoSEQ multiplex PCR, while the TCRdb copy is restricted to in-frame clones and leaves out a portion. Of 87,000 or so clones in the sample, 90% to 95% were seen once. Sequenced sample: non-Treg CD4+ T cells sorted from blood. Receptors were obtained from a human donor in good health. The CDR3 runs from the conserved cysteine through the conserved F or W. D genes are given only for firm matches. Clone size is stated in some rows and not others, as once, few, many or a class when expanded.

TRBJ2-7,.,TRBD1,TRBV6-5,CASSDRVGLYEQYF,TGTGCCAGCAGTGACAGGGTTGGTCTCTACGAGCAGTACTTC
TRBJ2-3,.,.,TRBV13,CASRPGTNSFTDTQYF,TGTGCCAGCAGGCCAGGGACCAACTCCTTCACAGATACGCAGTATTTT
TRBJ2-7,.,TRBD1,TRBV19,CASSPPNHRDRANF,TGTGCCAGTAGTCCCCCCAATCACCGGGACAGGGCGAACTTC
TRBJ1-2,.,.,TRBV5-1,CASSLGGDNYGYTF,TGCGCCAGCAGCTTGGGTGGGGATAACTATGGCTACACCTTC
TRBJ1-1,.,.,TRBV18,CASSLRRSTPEAFF,TGTGCCAGCTCACTCCGACGTTCTACACCTGAAGCTTTCTTT
TRBJ1-1,.,.,TRBV19,CASSSQDVGTEAFF,TGTGCCAGTAGTTCCCAGGACGTGGGCACTGAAGCTTTCTTT
TRBJ2-1,.,.,TRBV5-1,CASSFNRGGYNEQFF,TGCGCCAGCAGCTTCAACAGGGGGGGCTACAATGAGCAGTTCTTC
TRBJ2-7,.,TRBD1,TRBV5-4,CASSHGTGAYEQYF,TGTGCCAGCAGCCACGGAACAGGGGCCTACGAGCAGTACTTC
TRBJ1-5,.,.,TRBV18,CASSTGNNQPQHF,TGTGCCAGCTCTACAGGGAACAATCAGCCCCAGCATTTT
TRBJ1-5,.,.,TRBV5-1,CASSFPRREYNQPQHF,TGCGCCAGCAGCTTCCCTAGGAGGGAGTACAATCAGCCCCAGCATTTT
TRBJ2-1,.,TRBD1,TRBV6-5,CASRGQGTEQFF,TGTGCCAGCAGGGGACAGGGGACTGAGCAGTTCTTC
TRBJ2-7,.,TRBD2,TRBV6-5,CASSLLAGVSYEQYF,TGTGCCAGCAGTTTATTAGCGGGGGTATCCTACGAGCAGTACTTC
TRBJ2-4,few,.,TRBV7-9,CASTSSQTKNIQYF,TGTGCCAGCACCTCATCACAAACCAAAAACATTCAGTACTTC
TRBJ2-2,.,.,TRBV7-2,CASSPQVGNTGELFF,TGTGCCAGCTCACCCCAGGTGGGGAACACCGGGGAGCTGTTTTTT
TRBJ2-5,.,.,TRBV7-9,CATTGAGETQYF,TGTGCCACCACCGGCGCGGGGGAGACCCAGTACTTC
TRBJ2-7,.,TRBD2,TRBV6-6,CASSYSGTKLYEQYF,TGTGCCAGCAGTTACTCGGGGACTAAATTATACGAGCAGTACTTC
TRBJ2-5,.,.,TRBV27,CASRDFQETQYF,TGTGCCAGCCGGGACTTCCAAGAGACCCAGTACTTC
TRBJ1-1,.,TRBD1,TRBV7-9,CASSRPGTGTEAFF,TGTGCCAGCAGCCGTCCCGGGACAGGGACTGAAGCTTTCTTT
TRBJ2-5,once,.,TRBV4-2,CASSLKAGSSDF,TGTGCCAGCAGCTTGAAGGCAGGCTCTTCAGACTTC
TRBJ2-2,few,.,TRBV7-2,CASSSYTGELFF,TGTGCCAGCAGCTCTTACACCGGGGAGCTGTTTTTT
TRBJ2-1,.,TRBD1,TRBV7-9,CASSDRTGLYNEQFF,TGTGCCAGCAGCGATCGGACAGGGCTATACAATGAGCAGTTCTTC
TRBJ2-2,once,.,TRBV2,CASSLEGSNTGELFF,TGTGCCAGCAGCTTGGAGGGGTCGAACACCGGGGAGCTGTTTTTT
TRBJ1-1,.,.,TRBV6-4,CASSNSLNTEAFF,TGTGCCAGCTCTAACAGTCTGAACACTGAAGCTTTCTTT
TRBJ1-4,.,TRBD1,TRBV4-1,CASSPRQGGEKLFF,TGCGCCAGCAGCCCTAGACAGGGAGGCGAAAAACTGTTTTTT
TRBJ2-7,.,.,TRBV4-1,CASSQVSREQYF,TGCGCCAGCAGCCAAGTGTCCAGGGAGCAGTACTTC
TRBJ1-2,.,.,TRBV11-2,CASSPLSGSTRGGYTF,TGTGCCAGCAGCCCATTGAGTGGATCCACTCGGGGTGGCTACACCTTC
TRBJ2-7,.,TRBD2,TRBV29-1,CSVGGLAGYEQYF,TGCAGCGTTGGTGGACTAGCGGGTTACGAGCAGTACTTC
TRBJ1-2,.,.,TRBV19,CASSISTGPNYGYTF,TGTGCCAGTAGTATCTCCACCGGGCCGAATTATGGCTACACCTTC
TRBJ2-1,.,TRBD1,TRBV9,CASSLNTGGGEQFF,TGTGCCAGCAGCCTAAATACAGGGGGCGGTGAGCAGTTCTTC
TRBJ1-2,.,.,TRBV2,CASGGGALNAGYTF,TGTGCCAGTGGCGGGGGGGCGCTTAATGCTGGCTACACCTTC
TRBJ2-5,.,.,TRBV6-1,CASSEALGGRSQETQYF,TGTGCCAGCAGTGAAGCGCTTGGGGGCAGAAGCCAAGAGACCCAGTACTTC
TRBJ2-1,.,.,TRBV13,CASSLDSKSNEQFF,TGTGCCAGCAGCCTAGACTCCAAGTCCAATGAGCAGTTCTTC
TRBJ2-1,.,.,TRBV11-3,CASSLEGGGKQFF,TGTGCCAGCAGCTTAGAGGGAGGGGGCAAGCAGTTCTTC
TRBJ1-4,.,TRBD1,TRBV6-7,CASSYAGQGLPNEKLFF,TGTGCCAGCAGTTACGCAGGACAGGGCCTCCCCAATGAAAAACTGTTTTTT
TRBJ2-7,.,TRBD1,TRBV15,CATSGRGQGTGEQYF,TGTGCCACCAGCGGCCGAGGACAGGGAACGGGCGAGCAGTACTTC
TRBJ2-7,.,.,TRBV2,CASSAPPYEQYF,TGTGCCAGCAGCGCCCCTCCATACGAGCAGTACTTC
TRBJ2-3,once,.,TRBV9,CASSPRPAGPDTQYF,TGTGCCAGCAGCCCCCGCCCAGCTGGGCCAGATACGCAGTATTTT
TRBJ2-3,.,.,TRBV5-1,CASRRGDTSTDTQYF,TGCGCCAGCAGAAGGGGGGATACTAGCACAGATACGCAGTATTTT
TRBJ2-3,few,.,TRBV9,CASSANTDTQYF,TGTGCCAGCAGCGCGAACACAGATACGCAGTATTTT
TRBJ2-7,.,TRBD2,TRBV2,CASSPHLPGTSGRSYEQYF,TGTGCCAGCAGTCCACACCTCCCTGGGACTAGCGGACGCTCCTACGAGCAGTACTTC
TRBJ1-1,.,TRBD1,TRBV5-6,CASSLVAWTGMNTEAFF,TGTGCCAGCAGCTTGGTAGCGTGGACAGGTATGAACACTGAAGCTTTCTTT
TRBJ2-1,.,TRBD2,TRBV7-9,CASSQPGLSINEQFF,TGTGCCAGCAGCCAACCGGGACTATCAATCAATGAGCAGTTCTTC
TRBJ1-2,.,.,TRBV7-9,CASRATGKNYGYTF,TGTGCCAGCAGAGCAACAGGGAAGAACTATGGCTACACCTTC
TRBJ2-2,.,TRBD2,TRBV19,CASSSWTSGGTGELFF,TGTGCCAGTAGTTCCTGGACTAGCGGGGGTACCGGGGAGCTGTTTTTT
TRBJ1-2,.,.,TRBV5-1,CASSTDISNYGYTF,TGCGCCAGCAGCACGGACATATCTAACTATGGCTACACCTTC
TRBJ2-5,once,.,TRBV5-1,CASSRDGQETQYF,TGCGCCAGCAGCCGGGACGGACAAGAGACCCAGTACTTC